This TCR beta chain was recovered during a study of blood T cell repertoires in COVID-19. V was clipped by 7 bases and J by 5 bases; unmatched bases: 9. The CDR3 covers 16 residues. The germline CDR1 and CDR2 sequences are KGHDR and SFDVKD. Measured with immunoSEQ multiplex PCR; TCRdb has only the in-frame clones, and not every one. The sample yields 100,000 to 150,000 clones, roughly 84% seen once. Sequencing was carried out using PBMCs or T cells enriched from blood (not recorded which). This TCR came from a woman aged 25 to 39 who had recovered from COVID-19. The chain links TRBV24-1 to TRBJ2-1; TRBD2 aligns across 11 bases. CDR3 loop: CATSAATSGSNNEQFF. The CDR3 DNA sequence: TGTGCCACCAGCGCCGCAACTAGCGGGAGCAACAATGAGCAGTTCTTC.